This T cell receptor (beta chain) was recorded in a study of somatic mutations in cytotoxic T cells in rheumatoid arthritis. Turning to the study itself: Blood (approximately 30 ml EDTA) from each patient was taken right after diagnosis, before any treatment. Nearly 100% purity was obtained when some V beta antibody-stained T-cell populations were flow-sorted; these included V beta1+ cells sequenced for TCRB.

The germline CDR1 and CDR2 sequences are SGHRS and YFSETQ. V lost 4 bases and J 8 bases, leaving 12 bases between the germline ends. The CDR3 runs to 12 residues. This clone was counted between two and nine times. Sequencing used immunoSEQ multiplex PCR; TCRdb keeps in-frame clones, though not all of them. Among tens of thousands of clones listed, approximately 78% were seen once. Positive magnetic bead selection separated CD4+ and CD8+ cells, and flow cytometry confirmed purity. This sequence was found in an adult with rheumatoid arthritis. The chain carries TRBV5-1 and TRBJ1-1; no reliable D call. The sample comprised CD8+ T cells sorted from blood. This chain's CDR3 is CASSLEGREAFF. CDR3 coding DNA: TGCGCCAGCAGCCTGGAAGGCAGGGAAGCTTTCTTT.